These T cell receptor beta chains were read from a single sample in a study of response to subunit inactivated influenza vaccine. TCRdb ran MiXCR on the RT-PCR reads and lists one entry per CDR3 protein. The table records about 830,000 distinct CDR3 sequences, 15% to 20% of them present only once. The specimen comprised PBMCs from blood, sampled roughly 5 days after vaccination. Every receptor here comes from a man aged 50 to 60 who received an inactivated influenza vaccine. CDR3s include the opening cysteine and the closing phenylalanine or tryptophan. D genes are given only for firm matches. Clone size, where shown, is once, few, many, or a class for clones that have expanded.

TRBV12-3/TRBV12-4	TRBJ1-2	few	TRBD1	CASSPTGVLGYTF	TGTGCCAGCAGCCCGACAGGGGTGCTTGGCTACACCTTC
TRBV20-1	TRBJ2-7	few	NA	CSAREIVNYEQYF	TGCAGTGCTAGAGAAATAGTCAACTACGAGCAGTACTTC
TRBV2	TRBJ1-2	few	TRBD1	CASSDQGASYGYTF	TGTGCCAGCAGTGACCAGGGGGCGAGCTATGGCTACACCTTC
TRBV7-2	TRBJ2-7	many	NA	CASSLGTRPYEQYF	TGTGCCAGCAGCTTAGGGACTCGGCCCTACGAGCAGTACTTC
TRBV4-2	TRBJ1-4	few	NA	CASSAPDSRYEKLFF	TGTGCCAGCTCCGCCCCTGACAGTCGATATGAAAAACTGTTTTTT
TRBV28	TRBJ2-7	few	NA	CASTEGHTYEQYF	TGTGCCAGCACGGAGGGTCACACCTACGAGCAGTACTTC
TRBV5-1	TRBJ1-2	many	NA	CASSAKTINLSAGYTF	TGCGCCAGCAGCGCCAAGACGATTAACTTATCGGCTGGCTACACCTTC
TRBV7-2	TRBJ2-3	NA	TRBD2	CASSLVGLVGTDTQYF	TGTGCCAGCAGCCTGGTGGGACTAGTCGGCACAGATACGCAGTATTTT
TRBV12-3/TRBV12-4	TRBJ1-4	NA	NA	CASSLTGQNEKLFF	TGTGCCAGCAGTTTAACCGGACAGAATGAAAAACTGTTTTTT
TRBV5-5	TRBJ2-1	many	TRBD2	CASSGRGSYNEQFF	TGTGCCAGCAGCGGGCGGGGGTCCTACAATGAGCAGTTCTTC
TRBV6-2/TRBV6-3	TRBJ2-5	NA	NA	CASSYLRGGETQYF	TGTGCCAGCAGCTACTTGCGGGGTGGTGAGACCCAGTACTTC
TRBV29-1	TRBJ1-1	NA	NA	CSVGVGGRQAFF	TGCAGCGTTGGAGTTGGTGGCAGACAAGCTTTCTTT
TRBV12-3/TRBV12-4	TRBJ2-7	many	TRBD2	CASSTGTRGYEQYF	TGTGCCAGCAGTACCGGGACTAGGGGCTACGAGCAGTACTTC
TRBV12-3/TRBV12-4	TRBJ2-7	NA	NA	CASSLALYEHYF	TGTGCCAGCAGTTTAGCTCTTTACGAGCATTACTTC
TRBV12-3/TRBV12-4	TRBJ1-5	NA	NA	CASSLGHQPNQPQHF	TGTGCCAGCAGCCTCGGGCACCAACCCAATCAGCCCCAGCATTTT
TRBV7-6	TRBJ1-1	few	NA	CASSRLTTEAFF	TGTGCCAGCAGCCGCCTGACGACTGAAGCTTTCTTT
TRBV20-1	TRBJ2-2	many	NA	CSALDRNTGELFF	TGCAGTGCTTTGGACAGGAACACCGGGGAGCTGTTTTTT
TRBV4-1	TRBJ2-3	NA	TRBD2	CASSQEGQVNFGRAQYF	TGCGCCAGCAGCCAAGAAGGGCAGGTTAACTTCGGGAGGGCGCAGTATTTT
TRBV5-1	TRBJ2-5	NA	TRBD1	CASSLPIGTVQETQYF	TGCGCCAGCAGCCTACCCATCGGGACAGTCCAAGAGACCCAGTACTTC
TRBV7-9	TRBJ2-3	many	NA	CAGGSGHTDTQYF	TGTGCCGGGGGTAGCGGACACACAGATACGCAGTATTTT
TRBV12-3/TRBV12-4	TRBJ1-1	NA	NA	CASSFSGDKAFF	TGTGCCAGCAGTTTTTCCGGGGATAAAGCTTTCTTT
TRBV7-2	TRBJ1-4	few	NA	CASSLRGAKEKLFF	TGTGCCAGCAGCCTTCGGGGGGCGAAGGAAAAACTGTTTTTT
TRBV12-3/TRBV12-4	TRBJ1-1	NA	NA	CASSLDEMNTEAFF	TGTGCCAGCAGTTTAGACGAAATGAACACTGAAGCTTTCTTT
TRBV12-3/TRBV12-4	TRBJ2-5	many	NA	CASSLAPGSQETQYF	TGTGCCAGCAGTTTAGCACCAGGGAGCCAAGAGACCCAGTACTTC
TRBV15	TRBJ2-1	many	NA	CATSHSGLASSYNEQFF	TGTGCCACCAGCCATTCTGGCCTAGCGAGCTCCTACAATGAGCAGTTCTTC
TRBV4-1	TRBJ2-7	few	NA	CASSPGDSPYEQYF	TGCGCCAGCAGCCCAGGGGATTCCCCCTACGAGCAGTACTTC
TRBV12-3/TRBV12-4	TRBJ2-7	NA	NA	CASSRGTVVYEQYF	TGTGCCAGCAGTCGCGGGACAGTAGTTTACGAGCAGTACTTC
TRBV7-8	TRBJ2-1	NA	TRBD2	CASSLAFAGGPYNEQFF	TGTGCCAGCAGCTTAGCATTTGCGGGGGGCCCCTACAATGAGCAGTTCTTC
TRBV5-5	TRBJ2-7	few	TRBD2	CASSLGGGKSYEQYF	TGTGCCAGCAGCTTAGGCGGGGGAAAATCCTACGAGCAGTACTTC
TRBV5-8	TRBJ2-1	once	TRBD2	CASSLATSGGGYNEQIF	TGTGCCAGCAGCTTGGCAACTAGCGGGGGTGGCTACAATGAGCAGATCTTC
TRBV7-6	TRBJ2-7	few	NA	CASSDQWDYEQYF	TGTGCCAGCAGTGACCAATGGGACTACGAGCAGTACTTC
TRBV5-1	TRBJ2-7	NA	NA	CASWDTSNEQYF	TGCGCCAGCTGGGACACGTCAAACGAGCAGTACTTC
TRBV4-1	TRBJ2-7	NA	TRBD1	CASSQLRTGIRDEQYF	TGCGCCAGCAGCCAACTCCGGACAGGGATTCGGGACGAGCAGTACTTC
TRBV27	TRBJ2-3	NA	TRBD1	CASSLYHGDRGFTQYF	TGTGCCAGCAGTTTATATCATGGGGACAGGGGTTTTACGCAGTATTTT
TRBV6-5	TRBJ2-7	NA	NA	CASSYHLKGVQYF	TGTGCCAGCAGTTACCATCTCAAAGGGGTGCAGTACTTC
TRBV18	TRBJ2-7	NA	NA	CASSPSSVEQYF	TGTGCCAGCTCACCATCCTCCGTAGAGCAGTACTTC
TRBV5-1	TRBJ2-3	NA	TRBD2	CASSPPQLAGGTDTQYF	TGCGCCAGCAGCCCTCCCCAACTAGCGGGAGGGACAGATACGCAGTATTTT
TRBV6-1	TRBJ2-7	NA	TRBD1	CASRQGQGTYEQYF	TGTGCCAGCAGGCAGGGACAGGGAACCTACGAGCAGTACTTC
TRBV5-5	TRBJ2-2	few	NA	CASSLATGRVGTGELFF	TGTGCCAGCAGCTTGGCTACGGGACGGGTAGGCACCGGGGAGCTGTTTTTT
TRBV12-3/TRBV12-4	TRBJ2-1	NA	TRBD1	CASSLLQGDNEQFF	TGTGCCAGCAGTTTATTGCAGGGGGACAATGAGCAGTTCTTC
TRBV7-6	TRBJ2-7	few	TRBD2	CASSPITGTSGYEQYF	TGTGCCAGCAGCCCTATAACCGGGACTAGCGGATACGAGCAGTACTTC
TRBV30	TRBJ2-1	NA	TRBD2	CAWSVWGLAGRSSYNEQFF	TGTGCCTGGAGTGTTTGGGGACTAGCGGGGAGGAGCTCCTACAATGAGCAGTTCTTC
TRBV12-3/TRBV12-4	TRBJ2-1	NA	TRBD1	CASTDGTGARNEQFF	TGTGCCAGCACCGACGGGACAGGGGCTCGTAATGAGCAGTTCTTC
TRBV2	TRBJ2-7	NA	NA	CASSPRTATYEQYF	TGTGCCAGCAGTCCCCGGACGGCCACCTACGAGCAGTACTTC
TRBV3-1	TRBJ2-1	NA	NA	CASSQVSTPYNEQFF	TGTGCCAGCAGCCAAGTGTCGACCCCCTACAATGAGCAGTTCTTC
TRBV7-2	TRBJ2-7	few	TRBD2	CASSQIGLARTYEQYF	TGTGCCAGCAGCCAAATAGGACTAGCGCGAACCTACGAGCAGTACTTC
TRBV5-5	TRBJ1-4	few	NA	CASSPGGQDNEKLFF	TGTGCCAGCAGCCCGGGGGGTCAGGATAATGAAAAACTGTTTTTT
TRBV7-8	TRBJ2-6	few	NA	CASSLKAATYSGANVLTF	TGTGCCAGCAGCTTAAAGGCAGCTACCTACTCTGGGGCCAACGTCCTGACTTTC
TRBV20-1	TRBJ2-2	NA	TRBD2	CSARDGGLREGPTGELFF	TGCAGTGCTAGAGACGGCGGTCTACGGGAGGGCCCCACCGGGGAGCTGTTTTTT
TRBV5-1	TRBJ2-1	few	TRBD1	CASSLGQLYNEQFF	TGCGCCAGCAGCCTGGGACAGCTTTACAATGAGCAGTTCTTC
TRBV28	TRBJ1-1	once	TRBD1	CAISGQVNTEAFF	TGTGCCATCTCCGGACAGGTGAACACTGAAGCTTTCTTT
TRBV5-1	TRBJ2-7	many	NA	CASSVSDYEQYF	TGCGCCAGCAGCGTGAGTGACTACGAGCAGTACTTC
TRBV12-3/TRBV12-4	TRBJ1-1	few	NA	CASRPRQNTEAFF	TGTGCCAGCAGACCAAGACAGAACACTGAAGCTTTCTTT
TRBV7-9	TRBJ2-1	few	NA	CASSPVGSVLEQFF	TGTGCCAGCAGCCCGGTCGGATCAGTCTTGGAGCAGTTCTTC
TRBV15	TRBJ2-7	few	NA	CATSRDVGAPYEQYF	TGTGCCACCAGCAGAGATGTGGGGGCCCCCTACGAGCAGTACTTC